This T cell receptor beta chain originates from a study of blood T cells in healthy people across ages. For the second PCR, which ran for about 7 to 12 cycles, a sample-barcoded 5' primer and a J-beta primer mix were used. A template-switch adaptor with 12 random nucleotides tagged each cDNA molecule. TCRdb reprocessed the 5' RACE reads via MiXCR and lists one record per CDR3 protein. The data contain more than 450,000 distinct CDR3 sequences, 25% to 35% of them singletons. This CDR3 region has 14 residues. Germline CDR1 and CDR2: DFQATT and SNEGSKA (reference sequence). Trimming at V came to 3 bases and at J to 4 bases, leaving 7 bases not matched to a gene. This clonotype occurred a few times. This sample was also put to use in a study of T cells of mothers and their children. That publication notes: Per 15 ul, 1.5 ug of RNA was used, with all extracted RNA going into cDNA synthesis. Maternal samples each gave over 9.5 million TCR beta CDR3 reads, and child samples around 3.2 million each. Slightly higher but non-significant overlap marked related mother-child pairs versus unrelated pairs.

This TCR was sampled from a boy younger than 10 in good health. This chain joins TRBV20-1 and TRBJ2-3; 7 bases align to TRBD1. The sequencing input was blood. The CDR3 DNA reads TGCAGTGCTAGGGAACAGGGGAATGCAGATACGCAGTATTTT. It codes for CSAREQGNADTQYF.